This T cell receptor (beta chain) was recovered during a study of T-cell memory formation after mild COVID-19. Broader study findings: Mainly CM and EM harbored the contracting CD4+ clones; mainly EMRA harbored the CD8+ ones. Clones that contracted from day 15 to 85 had balanced CD4/CD8; later expanders were CD4+ biased.

Barcoded TCR alpha and TCR beta cDNA libraries with UMIs came from 5'RACE using constant-segment primers. TCRdb passed the 5' RACE reads through MiXCR, listing each CDR3 protein once. The table has approximately 350,000 distinct CDR3 sequences, approximately 14% seen once. The CDR3 loop spans 16 amino acids. V dropped 0 bases and J dropped 1 base, with 12 bases sitting between them. Germline V lookup: CDR1 MNHNY, CDR2 SVGAGI (reference sequence). The sample holds a few counts of this clonotype. No antigen is known for it. The source is a man younger than 35 who had mild COVID-19 (a few samples of this study predate the infection). Cell type and time point are not known. The sequencing input was PBMCs or a T cell subset sorted from them (not recorded which). The genes are TRBV6-6 and TRBJ1-1; tentatively, D is TRBD1 (5 bases). Written as DNA, the CDR3 is TGTGCCAGCAGTTACTCGATTTCAGACAGGAACACTGAAGCTTTCTTT. This gives the protein CASSYSISDRNTEAFF.